This TCR beta chain was sequenced during a study of OX40 agonist ivuxolimab in advanced cancers. Study details: Partial responses occurred in three patients (one hepatocellular carcinoma, two cutaneous melanoma).

For this clone: Its specificity is not known.

Notes on the study in general: Expanded clones were, on average, more numerous in CD8+ T cells than in CD4+. The CD4+ and CD8+ T cells in the blood had expanded clonally by week 6 at 0.1 to 3.0 mg/kg. It was not determined which antigens were specifically recognized by the peripheral T cells that had undergone clonal expansion.

Profiling relied on immunoSEQ multiplex PCR, and the TCRdb table lists in-frame clones only, not all of them. The sample lists 60,000 to 90,000 clones; around 88% were seen once. V lost 3 bases to trimming and J lost 10 bases, with 4 bases between them. Germline CDR1 SEHNR, CDR2 FQNEAQ (reference sequence). The CDR3 is made up of 11 amino acids. This clonotype originated in an adult with an advanced solid tumor such as melanoma, head and neck, liver or kidney cancer. The chain carries TRBV7-9 and TRBJ1-6; unclear D gene. Here the sequenced sample was CD4+ or CD8+ T cells sorted from blood, taken in a trial of the OX40 agonist ivuxolimab. The CDR3 DNA reads TGTGCCAGCAGCTTTGGATCACCCCTCCACTTT. It specifies CASSFGSPLHF.